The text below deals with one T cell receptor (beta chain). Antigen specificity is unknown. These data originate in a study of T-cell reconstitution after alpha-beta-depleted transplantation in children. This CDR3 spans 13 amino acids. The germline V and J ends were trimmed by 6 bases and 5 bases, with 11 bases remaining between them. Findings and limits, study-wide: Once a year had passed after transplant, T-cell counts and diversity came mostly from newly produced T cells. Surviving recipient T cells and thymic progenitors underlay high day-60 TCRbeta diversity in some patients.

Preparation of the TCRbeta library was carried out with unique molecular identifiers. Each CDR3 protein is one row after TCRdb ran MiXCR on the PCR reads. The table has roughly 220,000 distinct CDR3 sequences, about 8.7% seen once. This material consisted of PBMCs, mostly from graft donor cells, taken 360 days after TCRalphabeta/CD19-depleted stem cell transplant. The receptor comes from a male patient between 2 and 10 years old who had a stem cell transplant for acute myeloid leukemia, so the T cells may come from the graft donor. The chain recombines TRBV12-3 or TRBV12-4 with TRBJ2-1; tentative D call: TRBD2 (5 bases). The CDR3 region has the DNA TGTGCCAGCAGACCCGACGGGAACAATGAGCAGTTCTTC. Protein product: CASRPDGNNEQFF.